Listed here is a single T cell receptor (beta chain). Its specificity is not known. The data derive from a study of read filtering for tumor transcriptome and immune sequencing. Study-level background: By R-ISS, stages I, II and III held approximately 8, 16 and 7 patients.

Study-level results: This fraction held mixed bone marrow immune cells after CD138-negative sorting.

The library was built from about 400 ng RNA with molecular barcoded adaptors for alpha/delta and beta/gamma chains. TCRdb re-derived calls from the reads in MiXCR, one entry per CDR3 protein. The sample has tens of thousands of distinct CDR3 sequences, approximately 19% seen once. Unmatched junction bases numbered 9, after V lost 6 bases and J lost 4 bases. CDR1 MNHNY and CDR2 SVGAGI come from the germline V gene (reference sequence). This CDR3 has 14 residues. This chain uses TRBV6-6 with TRBJ2-7; 7 nucleotides align to TRBD1. The TCR comes from a donor at least 40 years old with multiple myeloma. The sample was a population of CD138-negative cells sorted from bone marrow. CDR3 nucleotide sequence: TGTGCCAGCAGGCCTACGACAGGGAAGTACGAGCAGTACTTC. It specifies CASRPTTGKYEQYF.